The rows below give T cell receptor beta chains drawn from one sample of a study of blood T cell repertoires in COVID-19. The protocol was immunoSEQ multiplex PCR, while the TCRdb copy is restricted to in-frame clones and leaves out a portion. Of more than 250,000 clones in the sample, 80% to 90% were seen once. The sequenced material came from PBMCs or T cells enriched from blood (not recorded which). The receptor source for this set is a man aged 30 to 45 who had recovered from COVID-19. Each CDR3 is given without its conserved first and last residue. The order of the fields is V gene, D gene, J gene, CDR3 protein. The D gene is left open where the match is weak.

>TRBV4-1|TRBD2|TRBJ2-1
ASSQDLGGRVYNEQF
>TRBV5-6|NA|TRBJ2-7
ASSLVEASYEQY
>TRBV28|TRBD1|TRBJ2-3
ASRGGTGGIDTQY
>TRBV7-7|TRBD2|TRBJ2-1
ASSRLAGNNEQF
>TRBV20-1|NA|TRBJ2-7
SAITGLEQY
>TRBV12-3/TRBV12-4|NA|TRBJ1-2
ASSLGQDYGYT
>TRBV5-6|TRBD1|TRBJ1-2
ASSLVTGDPDYGYT
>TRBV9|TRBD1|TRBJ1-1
ASRQGATNTEAF
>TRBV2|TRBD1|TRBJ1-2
ASSGGQGIYGYT
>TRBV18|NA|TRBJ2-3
ASSPPSTDTQY
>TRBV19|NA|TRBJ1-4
ASSKRGRNEKLF
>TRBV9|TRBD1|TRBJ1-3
ASSAFGTYLEDRAITSGNTIY
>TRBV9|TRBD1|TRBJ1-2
ASSAWTGGNYGYT
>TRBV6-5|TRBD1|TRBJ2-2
ASTGQVSGELF
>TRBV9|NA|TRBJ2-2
ASSYRTGFGTGELF
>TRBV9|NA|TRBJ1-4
ASSAQGTTNEKLF
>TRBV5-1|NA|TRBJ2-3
ASSLRAQGLDTQY
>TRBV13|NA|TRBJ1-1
ASSFYAGTTEAF
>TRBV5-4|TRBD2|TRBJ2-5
ASSFPPGTSGLKETQY
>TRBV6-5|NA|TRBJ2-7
ASSLQGPPSGEQY
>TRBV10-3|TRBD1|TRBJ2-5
AISELDRGWETQY
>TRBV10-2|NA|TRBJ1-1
ASSGGRRVAEAF
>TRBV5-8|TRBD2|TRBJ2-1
ASSLGLAGGRAFGNEQF
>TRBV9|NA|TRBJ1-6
ASSVGGSNSPLH
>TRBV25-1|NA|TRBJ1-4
ASSIDSFEKLF
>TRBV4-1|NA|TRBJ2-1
ASSGRGVDEQF